This is a list of T cell receptor beta chains from one sample in a study of cytomegalovirus exposure and HLA in healthy donors. Produced via immunoSEQ multiplex PCR; TCRdb's table is partial and in-frame only. The sample lists about 170,000 clones; about 65% were seen once. Sequenced material: PBMCs. Receptor source: a girl under 18 in good health and CMV-seronegative. Each CDR3 is given without its conserved first and last residue.

v_call cdr3_aa
TRBV5-1 ASSLSEVYGYT
TRBV10-3 AISAPGQGNIYNEQF
TRBV5-1 ASTRQGAANEKLF
TRBV5-5 ASSFGGTQETQY
TRBV2 ASSLQGAQLNTEAF
TRBV27 ASSSIGGGEDIQY
TRBV18 ASSARPGLALNYEQF
TRBV15 ATSRDPGGTQYGYT
TRBV5-3 ARRQGPAQVCNQPQH
TRBV5-1 ASSLVGTDTQY
TRBV6-5 ASRPSRQGAGELF
TRBV29-1 SVTASGGETQY
TRBV7-8 ASRVQGAGELF
TRBV9 ASSAYQETEAF
TRBV10-3 AISDAVLSSYNSPLH
TRBV18 ASSPQAGIDTEAF
TRBV29-1 SVRGGLVETQY
TRBV2 ASSDGQGKEKLF
TRBV30 AWSPPGQANKNIQY
TRBV4-1 ASSQAPSGQETQY
TRBV6-1 ASKGFGRNFYGYT
TRBV19 ASSPTRLEVKLF